The rows below give T cell receptor beta chains drawn from one sample of a study of blood T cell repertoires in COVID-19. Here immunoSEQ multiplex PCR was the method, and the copy in TCRdb shows in-frame clones only, minus some. This sample carries about 60,000 clones, 65% to 90% of them seen once, and the ten largest clones take about 10%. The sample consisted of peripheral blood. Receptors were obtained from a middle-aged man with COVID-19, enrolled during active disease. Each CDR3 is given with its conserved first and last residue. The D gene is left open where the match is weak. Only some rows state a clone size, as once, few, many or a class for expanded clones.

TRBD1,TRBJ1-5,TRBV18,NA,TGTGCCAGCTCACCACGACAGGGCGGCAATCAGCCCCAGCATTTT,CASSPRQGGNQPQHF
TRBD1,TRBJ2-7,TRBV5-1,few,TGCGCCAGCAGCCGCGGACAGGGAGCACAGAAAAACTACGAGCAGTACTTC,CASSRGQGAQKNYEQYF
NA,TRBJ2-7,TRBV3-1/TRBV3-2,medium-sized,TGTGCCAGCAGCCAAGATACTAGCCCATCCTACGAGCAGTACTTC,CASSQDTSPSYEQYF
NA,TRBJ1-6,TRBV30,NA,TGTGCCTGGAGCTCCCGCTCCTATAATTCACCCCTCCACTTT,CAWSSRSYNSPLHF
TRBD1,TRBJ2-7,TRBV5-4,NA,TGTGCCAGCAGCAAAGAGACAGGGGCCTACGAGCAGTACTTC,CASSKETGAYEQYF
NA,TRBJ1-5,TRBV4-1,NA,TGCGCCAGCAGCCAAGAGCCGGGAGGGAGCAATCAGCCCCAGCATTTT,CASSQEPGGSNQPQHF
NA,TRBJ2-3,TRBV20-1,NA,TGCAGTGCTAGTGGGGCTTTTGGCGGGGAAAATACGCAGTATTTT,CSASGAFGGENTQYF
TRBD2,TRBJ2-5,TRBV6-5,NA,TGTGCCAGCAGTTACGGGTTAGCGGGAGTAGAGACCCAGTACTTC,CASSYGLAGVETQYF
NA,TRBJ2-7,TRBV6-5,NA,TGTGCCAGCAGCCAAGGGGCGGTGACCGAGCAGTACTTC,CASSQGAVTEQYF
TRBD1,TRBJ1-2,TRBV28,NA,TGTGCCAGCAGTTTACTCGACAGGGGGCTGGAGGGCTACACCTTC,CASSLLDRGLEGYTF
NA,TRBJ1-5,TRBV2,NA,TGTGCCAGCAGGACCGGAGGCACTCAGCCCCAGCATTTT,CASRTGGTQPQHF
NA,TRBJ1-6,TRBV6-1,few,TGTGCCAGCAGTGATGGGCCAGGGGATAATAATTCACCCCTCCACTTT,CASSDGPGDNNSPLHF
TRBD2,TRBJ2-1,TRBV19,NA,TGTGCCAGCGAGACTAGCGGAGGGGGTGCTTACAATGAGCAGTTCTTC,CASETSGGGAYNEQFF
NA,TRBJ1-6,TRBV13,NA,TGTGCCAGCAGCTTAGGCCAGTATAATTCACCCCTCCACTTT,CASSLGQYNSPLHF
TRBD1,TRBJ1-6,TRBV6-6,many,TGTGCCAGCAGAACCCGGGACAGGGGGAATTCACCCCTCCACTTT,CASRTRDRGNSPLHF
TRBD1,TRBJ1-1,TRBV2,few,TGTGCCAGCAGTGAGAGGACAGGGAACACTGAAGCTTTCTTT,CASSERTGNTEAFF
NA,TRBJ2-7,TRBV10-3,few,TGTGCCATCAGTTCGTCCGGGTACTCCTACGAGCAGTACTTC,CAISSSGYSYEQYF
NA,TRBJ2-2,TRBV3-1/TRBV3-2,NA,TGTGCCAGCAGCCAAGAGTCCCCTGTTCGGGAGCTGTTTTTT,CASSQESPVRELFF
TRBD1,TRBJ2-7,TRBV30,NA,TGTGCCGGAAGGACAGGGGGCTACGAGCAGTACTTC,CAGRTGGYEQYF
TRBD2,TRBJ2-1,TRBV6-6,NA,TGTGCCAGCAGTTATTCGACTAGCGGGAAAGGCGATGAGCAGTTCTTC,CASSYSTSGKGDEQFF
TRBD2,TRBJ2-1,TRBV28,NA,TGTGCCAGCAGTTCGACTAGCGTTGATTACAATGAGCAGTTCTTC,CASSSTSVDYNEQFF
TRBD1,TRBJ1-2,TRBV18,NA,TGTGCCAGCTCCGCACAGGGGGCTACTGGCTACACCTTC,CASSAQGATGYTF
NA,TRBJ1-1,TRBV30,NA,TGTGCCTGGGCCCAGAACACTGAAGCTTTCTTT,CAWAQNTEAFF
TRBD1,TRBJ1-3,TRBV2,NA,TGTGCCAGCCTTGGACAGGGGGCTGGAAACACCATATATTTT,CASLGQGAGNTIYF
NA,TRBJ2-7,TRBV7-9,NA,TGTGCCAGCAGCACACTAGGACGTCCGGGGGAGCAGTACTTC,CASSTLGRPGEQYF
NA,TRBJ2-1,TRBV19,once,TGTGCCAGTAGTTACAGACCGTACTCCTACAATGAGCAGTTCTTC,CASSYRPYSYNEQFF
TRBD2,TRBJ2-2,TRBV7-3,NA,TGTGCCAGCAGTTCCCAACTAGCGGGAGGACGTGGGGAGCTGTTTTTT,CASSSQLAGGRGELFF
TRBD2,TRBJ2-7,TRBV19,NA,TGTGCCAGTAGTATGGGCGGGAGTTCCTCCTACGAGCAGTACTTC,CASSMGGSSSYEQYF
NA,TRBJ1-1,TRBV28,NA,TGTGCCAGCAGTTCACACAACACTGAAGCTTTCTTT,CASSSHNTEAFF